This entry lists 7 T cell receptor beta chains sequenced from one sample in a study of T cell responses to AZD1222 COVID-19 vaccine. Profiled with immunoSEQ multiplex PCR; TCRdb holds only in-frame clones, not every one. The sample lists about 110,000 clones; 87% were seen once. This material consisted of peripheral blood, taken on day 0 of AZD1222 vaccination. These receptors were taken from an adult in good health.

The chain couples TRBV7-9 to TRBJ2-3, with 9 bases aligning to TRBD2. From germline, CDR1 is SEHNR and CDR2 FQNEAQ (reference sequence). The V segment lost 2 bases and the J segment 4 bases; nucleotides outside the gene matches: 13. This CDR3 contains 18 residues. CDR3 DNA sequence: TGTGCCAGCAGCTTATTTGGTTTGGCGGGAGGGCCCCCAGATACGCAGTATTTT. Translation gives CASSLFGLAGGPPDTQYF.

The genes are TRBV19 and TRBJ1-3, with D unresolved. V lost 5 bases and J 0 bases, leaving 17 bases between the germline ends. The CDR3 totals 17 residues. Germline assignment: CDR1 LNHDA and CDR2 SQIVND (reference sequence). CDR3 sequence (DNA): TGTGCCAGTAGTTATGCGGGCCGAAAAAGCTCTGGAAACACCATATATTTT. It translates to CASSYAGRKSSGNTIYF.

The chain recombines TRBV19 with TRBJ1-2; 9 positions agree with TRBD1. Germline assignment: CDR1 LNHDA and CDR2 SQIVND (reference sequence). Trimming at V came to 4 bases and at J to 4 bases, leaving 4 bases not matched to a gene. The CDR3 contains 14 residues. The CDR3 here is CASSTDRGVYGYTF. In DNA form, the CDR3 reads TGTGCCAGTAGTACCGACAGGGGGGTCTATGGCTACACCTTC.

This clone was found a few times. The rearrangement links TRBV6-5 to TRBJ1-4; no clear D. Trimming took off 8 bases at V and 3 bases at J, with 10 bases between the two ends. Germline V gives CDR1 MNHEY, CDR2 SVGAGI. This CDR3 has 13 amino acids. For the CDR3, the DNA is TGTGCCAGCCAGGACCGATCTAATGAAAAACTGTTTTTT. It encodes CASQDRSNEKLFF.

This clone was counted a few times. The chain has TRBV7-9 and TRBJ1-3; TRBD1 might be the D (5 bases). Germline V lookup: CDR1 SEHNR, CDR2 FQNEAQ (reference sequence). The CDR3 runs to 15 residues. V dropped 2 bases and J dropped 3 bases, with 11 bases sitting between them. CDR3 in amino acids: CASSLWGSIGNTIYF. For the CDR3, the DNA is TGTGCCAGCAGCTTATGGGGGAGCATTGGAAACACCATATATTTT.

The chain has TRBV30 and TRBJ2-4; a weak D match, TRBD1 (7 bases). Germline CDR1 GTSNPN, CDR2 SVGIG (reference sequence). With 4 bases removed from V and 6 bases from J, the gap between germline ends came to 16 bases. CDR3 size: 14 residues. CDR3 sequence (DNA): TGTGCCTGGAAGAAGGCGGGACAGCTAAACATTCAGTACTTC. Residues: CAWKKAGQLNIQYF. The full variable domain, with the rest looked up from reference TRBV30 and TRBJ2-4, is SQTIHQWPATLVQPVGSPLSLECTVEGTSNPNLYWYRQAAGRGLQLLFYSVGIGQISSEVPQNLSASRPQDRQFILSSKKLLLSDSGFYLCAWKKAGQLNIQYFGAGTRLSVL.

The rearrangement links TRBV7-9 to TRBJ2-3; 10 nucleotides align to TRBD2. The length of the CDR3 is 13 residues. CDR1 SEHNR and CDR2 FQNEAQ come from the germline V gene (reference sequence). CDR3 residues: CLGTSELGDTQYF. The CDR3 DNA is TGTTTAGGGACTAGCGAGCTGGGGGATACGCAGTATTTT. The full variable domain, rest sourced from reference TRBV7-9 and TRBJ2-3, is DTGVSQNPRHKITKRGQNVTFRCDPISEHNRLYWYRQTLGQGPEFLTYFQNEAQLEKSRLLSDRFSAERPKGSFSTLEIQRTEQGDSAMYLCLGTSELGDTQYFGPGTRLTVL.